The 30 T cell receptor beta chains given below trace back to one sample, sequenced in a study of cytomegalovirus exposure and HLA in healthy donors. The PCR contained 60 Vbeta and 13 Jbeta primers. This table comes from immunoSEQ multiplex PCR, and its TCRdb copy is limited to in-frame clones, with some not included. The table lists about 110,000 clones, under 85% of them singletons, with 6.1% in the top ten. The sample comprised PBMCs. The receptors originated from a man younger than 35 in good health and CMV-seronegative.

This clone was found a few times. The chain couples TRBV9 to TRBJ2-7, with D possibly TRBD2 on 7 matching bases. Between the trimmed V and J ends, which lost 4 bases and 0 bases, there was a span of 17 bases. Germline V gene sequence: CDR1 SGDLS, CDR2 YYNGEE. The CDR3 sequence is 16 residues long. The CDR3 nucleotides read TGTGCCAGCAGCCTAGGGGGGGGGCTAAGCTCCTACGAGCAGTACTTC. This gives the protein CASSLGGGLSSYEQYF. The entire variable domain, with the rest obtained from reference TRBV9 and TRBJ2-7, is as follows: DSGVTQTPKHLITATGQRVTLRCSPRSGDLSVYWYQQSLDQGLQFLIQYYNGEERAKGNILERFSAQQFPDLHSELNLSSLELGDSALYFCASSLGGGLSSYEQYFGPGTRLTVT.

The J gene is TRBJ2-1, the V gene TRBV27; 12 nucleotides line up with TRBD2. The CDR3 contains 15 residues. The ends lost 5 bases at V and 9 bases at J; junction bases unmatched: 8. The germline CDR1 and CDR2 sequences are MNHEY and SMNVEV (reference sequence). The CDR3 loop reads CASSRLAGGPGEQFF. The CDR3 DNA reads as TGTGCCAGCAGTCGGCTAGCGGGAGGGCCGGGTGAGCAGTTCTTC.

The V call is TRBV5-6, the J call TRBJ1-1, with D unclear. Per the germline V gene, CDR1 is SGHDT and CDR2 is YYEEEE. The length of the CDR3 is 13 residues. Trimming removed 0 bases from V and 1 base from J, with 4 bases in between. The CDR3 sequence is CASSLAPNTEAFF. The CDR3 DNA follows: TGTGCCAGCAGCTTGGCTCCGAACACTGAAGCTTTCTTT.

Here the CDR3 reads CASSKGQGAGEQFF. In DNA, the CDR3 is TGTGCCAGCAGTAAGGGACAGGGGGCAGGTGAGCAGTTCTTC. V and J are TRBV2 and TRBJ2-1; 12 bases are shared with TRBD1. Germline V gene sequence: CDR1 SNHLY, CDR2 FYNNEI. V shed 5 bases and J 9 bases; nucleotides not matched to a gene: 5. This CDR3 has 14 amino acids.

The chain has TRBV28 and TRBJ2-5; D is possibly TRBD2 (5 bases). From germline, CDR1 is MDHEN and CDR2 SYDVKM. Trimming removed 8 bases at V and 1 base at J, with 17 bases between. CDR3 length equals 15 residues. Written as DNA, the CDR3 is TGTGCCAGCGCCCCTCGGACTCTCTCCCAAGAGACCCAGTACTTC. This gives the protein CASAPRTLSQETQYF.

This chain joins TRBV27 and TRBJ1-5, with a possible D match to TRBD1 (6 bases). V gave up 6 bases and J gave up 7 bases, with 13 bases separating them. Germline V gene lookup returns CDR1 MNHEY and CDR2 SMNVEV (reference sequence). The CDR3 spans 13 residues. CDR3 nucleotides: TGTGCCAGCAGCCCACAGGGACACCAGCCCCAGCATTTT. Residues: CASSPQGHQPQHF.

J is TRBJ2-7 and V is TRBV19; 9 nucleotides match TRBD1. Germline V gene lookup returns CDR1 LNHDA and CDR2 SQIVND (reference sequence). The CDR3 loop spans 13 amino acids. Unmatched junction bases numbered 5, after V lost 6 bases and J lost 5 bases. The chain's CDR3 is CASSAYRGHEQYF. In DNA, the CDR3 is TGTGCCAGTAGCGCTTACAGGGGGCACGAGCAGTACTTC.

The chain joins TRBV6-5 to TRBJ2-3; 8 bases agree with TRBD2. CDR1 and CDR2 from the germline V gene are MNHEY and SVGAGI. V shed 6 bases and J 4 bases; nucleotides not matched to a gene: 6. The CDR3 is made up of 14 amino acids. As DNA, the CDR3 is TGTGCCAGCAGGAAACAACTAGCGGCAGATACGCAGTATTTT. It specifies CASRKQLAADTQYF.

V usage is TRBV7-3 and J usage is TRBJ2-1; TRBD1 might be the D (5 bases). The CDR3 runs 15 residues. Germline V gene lookup returns CDR1 SGHTA and CDR2 FQGTGA. V shed 5 bases and J shed 4 bases, with 15 bases lying between them. The CDR3 region has the DNA TGTGCCAGCAGCCCTCAGGGTGCATCTTACAATGAGCAGTTCTTC. It translates to CASSPQGASYNEQFF. Drawing the rest from reference TRBV7-3 and TRBJ2-1, the complete variable domain is GAGVSQTPSNKVTEKGKYVELRCDPISGHTALYWYRQSLGQGPEFLIYFQGTGAADDSGLPNDRFFAVRPEGSVSTLKIQRTERGDSAVYLCASSPQGASYNEQFFGPGTRLTVL.

V usage is TRBV5-1 and J usage is TRBJ2-7; no clear D. The CDR3 is 14 amino acids. Per germline, CDR1 SGHRS and CDR2 YFSETQ. V lost 0 bases to trimming and J lost 2 bases, with 9 bases between them. The CDR3 sequence: CASSLEPTAYEQYF. The DNA for the CDR3 is TGCGCCAGCAGCTTGGAACCTACAGCCTACGAGCAGTACTTC. Full variable domain (remainder filled in from reference TRBV5-1 and TRBJ2-7): KAGVTQTPRYLIKTRGQQVTLSCSPISGHRSVSWYQQTPGQGLQFLFEYFSETQRNKGNFPGRFSGRQFSNSRSEMNVSTLELGDSALYLCASSLEPTAYEQYFGPGTRLTVT.

V usage is TRBV27 and J usage is TRBJ2-1; 15 bases align to TRBD2. Losses at the gene ends were 8 bases for V and 3 bases for J; bases not matched to a gene: 14. The V gene's germline CDR1 is MNHEY and CDR2 SMNVEV (reference sequence). CDR3 length: 19 amino acids. CDR3: CASSAGTSGRYLLYNEQFF. CDR3 nucleotide sequence: TGTGCCAGCTCAGCCGGGACTAGCGGGAGGTATCTACTCTACAATGAGCAGTTCTTC.

CDR3 region: CASSSAGGQQPQHF. The CDR3 nucleotides read TGTGCCAGCAGCTCAGCAGGGGGGCAACAGCCCCAGCATTTT. This chain uses TRBV5-6 with TRBJ1-5, with TRBD1 matching over 7 bases. V was pared by 3 bases and J by 7 bases, with 7 bases of the junction left unmatched. The V gene's germline CDR1 is SGHDT and CDR2 YYEEEE. This CDR3 spans 14 amino acids.

A single count supports this clone. The rearrangement joins TRBV12-5 to TRBJ2-2; maybe TRBD1 (5 bases). This CDR3 has 19 residues. The V end lost 0 bases, the J end lost 0 bases, and 17 bases lay between the germline ends. Germline V lookup: CDR1 LGHNT, CDR2 FRNRAP. The CDR3 DNA follows: TGTGCTAGTGGTTTGGTCCAGCAGGGAAAACTATCGAACACCGGGGAGCTGTTTTTT. Translation: CASGLVQQGKLSNTGELFF.

The gene calls are TRBV7-9 and TRBJ2-1; a possible D gene is TRBD2 (6 bases). V was clipped by 5 bases and J by 5 bases, with 16 bases between them. CDR3 length: 15 amino acids. Germline CDR1 reads SEHNR; CDR2 reads FQNEAQ (reference sequence). CDR3 protein: CASSVTTSRNNEQFF. CDR3 in DNA: TGTGCCAGCAGCGTGACTACTAGCAGGAACAATGAGCAGTTCTTC.

The chain couples TRBV19 to TRBJ2-5, with TRBD2 matching 10 bases. Germline lookup yields CDR1 LNHDA and CDR2 SQIVND (reference sequence). With 5 bases clipped from V and 1 base from J, the junction kept 7 bases outside the gene matches. The CDR3 length is 16 residues. CDR3 amino acids: CASSPGTSAFQETQYF. CDR3 sequence (DNA): TGTGCCAGTAGTCCTGGGACTAGCGCCTTCCAAGAGACCCAGTACTTC.

In its sample, this clone was seen a few times. The chain employs TRBV5-1 and TRBJ2-2; D call uncertain. CDR1 is SGHRS and CDR2 is YFSETQ in the germline V gene. The CDR3 contains 11 residues. Between the trimmed V and J ends, which lost 6 bases and 6 bases, there was a span of 6 bases. The chain's CDR3 is CASTQSGELFF. CDR3 coding DNA: TGCGCCAGCACCCAGTCCGGGGAGCTGTTTTTT.

The gene calls are TRBV7-2 and TRBJ2-5; unclear D gene. Per the germline V gene, CDR1 is SGHTA and CDR2 is FQGNSA. Trimming took 0 bases from V and 5 from J, leaving 4 bases between them. CDR3 length: 12 amino acids. The CDR3: CASSLARETQYF. Here the CDR3 DNA reads TGTGCCAGCAGCTTAGCGCGGGAGACCCAGTACTTC.

The rearrangement uses TRBV14 and TRBJ2-7; D may be TRBD1 (6 bases). Germline V gene lookup returns CDR1 SGHDN and CDR2 FVKESK. V was pared by 5 bases and J by 2 bases, with 13 bases between. This CDR3 has 14 amino acids. The CDR3 DNA reads TGTGCCAGCAGCTCGCCGGACAGAGCCTACGAGCAGTACTTC. This sequence encodes CASSSPDRAYEQYF.

The chain uses TRBV6-4 and TRBJ2-2; 8 bases are shared with TRBD1. Losses at the gene ends were 3 bases for V and 7 bases for J; bases not matched to a gene: 7. The CDR3 contains 15 residues. The germline CDR1 and CDR2 sequences are MRHNA and SNTAGT. CDR3 protein: CASSEDEGTGGELFF. The CDR3 DNA is TGTGCCAGCAGTGAAGATGAAGGGACAGGCGGGGAGCTGTTTTTT.

This chain uses TRBV6-5 with TRBJ1-6; 7 bases are shared with TRBD1. The length of the CDR3 is 15 residues. Trimming at V came to 5 bases and at J to 7 bases, leaving 8 bases not matched to a gene. Germline V gene data show CDR1 as MNHEY and CDR2 as SVGAGI. CDR3: CASSRWTGDNSPLHF. The CDR3 region has the DNA TGTGCCAGCAGTCGATGGACAGGAGACAATTCACCCCTCCACTTT.

This sequence joins TRBV2 and TRBJ2-3, with D uncertain. V lost 7 bases, J lost 2 bases, and 7 bases lay in between. Germline values: CDR1 SNHLY, CDR2 FYNNEI. CDR3 length: 12 residues. The CDR3: CASTVNTDTQYF. In DNA form, the CDR3 reads TGTGCCAGCACTGTAAACACAGATACGCAGTATTTT.

DNA of the CDR3: TGTGCCAGCAGTGCGACCGACTTATACGAGCAGTACTTC. It translates to CASSATDLYEQYF. The V call is TRBV27, the J call TRBJ2-7; D is uncertain. The CDR3 has 13 amino acids. With 5 bases removed from V and 4 bases from J, the gap between germline ends came to 12 bases. The germline CDR1 and CDR2 sequences are MNHEY and SMNVEV (reference sequence).

This clone was found a few times. This chain uses TRBV4-3 with TRBJ2-3; D is perhaps TRBD1 (5 bases). CDR3 length equals 17 residues. Germline values: CDR1 LGHNA, CDR2 YSLEER. With 0 bases removed from V and 4 bases from J, the gap between germline ends came to 17 bases. Here the CDR3 reads CASSQDWSQGFPDTQYF. The CDR3 bases are TGCGCCAGCAGCCAAGACTGGTCTCAGGGATTCCCAGATACGCAGTATTTT.

J is TRBJ2-7 and V is TRBV14; 10 nucleotides align to TRBD2. Looked up from germline, CDR1 is SGHDN and CDR2 is FVKESK. Trimming at V came to 0 bases and at J to 2 bases, leaving 16 bases not matched to a gene. The CDR3 totals 20 residues. The CDR3 bases are TGTGCCAGCAGCCAAGAGAAATACGTCGGGCGGACTAGCGGAACCTACGAGCAGTACTTC. Translation: CASSQEKYVGRTSGTYEQYF. Filled out from reference TRBV14 and TRBJ2-7, the complete variable domain reads EAGVTQFPSHSVIEKGQTVTLRCDPISGHDNLYWYRRVMGKEIKFLLHFVKESKQDESGMPNNRFLAERTGGTYSTLKVQPAELEDSGVYFCASSQEKYVGRTSGTYEQYFGPGTRLTVT.

The V gene is TRBV28, the J gene TRBJ1-1, with D uncertain. V shed 2 bases and J shed 5 bases, with 6 bases lying between them. Germline loops: CDR1 MDHEN, CDR2 SYDVKM. This CDR3 is 12 amino acids long. This CDR3 reads CASSLERTEAFF. The CDR3 DNA reads as TGTGCCAGCAGTTTAGAGCGGACTGAAGCTTTCTTT.

CDR3 DNA: TGTGCCAGTAGTATAGAAGGAACAGGGTCGAGCTATGGCTACACCTTC. Translated, it gives CASSIEGTGSSYGYTF. This chain uses TRBV19 with TRBJ1-2, with a possible D match to TRBD1 (6 bases). Germline-derived CDR1 and CDR2 are LNHDA and SQIVND (reference sequence). The CDR3 extends over 16 amino acids. The V end was cut by 0 bases, the J end by 4 bases, with 15 bases between.

This chain connects TRBV11-3 to TRBJ2-2; 12 positions agree with TRBD2. The germline gives CDR1 SGHNT, CDR2 YENEEA. The CDR3 length is 18 residues. V lost 5 bases and J lost 0; bases outside the gene matches: 7. This CDR3 reads CASSPRLAGVSNTGELFF. CDR3 DNA: TGTGCCAGCAGCCCACGACTAGCGGGAGTTTCGAACACCGGGGAGCTGTTTTTT.

In DNA, the CDR3 is TGTGCCAGTAGTCCGCGACAGGGCGTATTCGAGCAGTACTTC. Its protein is CASSPRQGVFEQYF. The V gene is TRBV19, the J gene TRBJ2-7; 7 positions match TRBD1. Germline loops: CDR1 LNHDA, CDR2 SQIVND (reference sequence). Trimming at V came to 5 bases and at J to 6 bases, leaving 10 bases not matched to a gene. This CDR3 has 14 residues.

The genes are TRBV18 and TRBJ1-5; D is unclear. Per germline, CDR1 KGHSH and CDR2 LQKENI. Trimming cost V 1 base and J 0 bases, with 7 bases left between them. The CDR3 loop spans 15 amino acids. Written as DNA, the CDR3 is TGTGCCAGCTCACCACACAAGTATAGCAATCAGCCCCAGCATTTT. It yields the protein CASSPHKYSNQPQHF.

The V call is TRBV28, the J call TRBJ1-1; the D is unclear. The V end lost 3 bases, the J end lost 1 base, and 15 bases lay between the germline ends. Germline CDR1 reads MDHEN; CDR2 reads SYDVKM. The CDR3 extends over 16 amino acids. CDR3 in amino acids: CASSFNFGEGNTEAFF. In nucleotides, the CDR3 is TGTGCCAGCAGTTTTAATTTCGGGGAGGGGAACACTGAAGCTTTCTTT.